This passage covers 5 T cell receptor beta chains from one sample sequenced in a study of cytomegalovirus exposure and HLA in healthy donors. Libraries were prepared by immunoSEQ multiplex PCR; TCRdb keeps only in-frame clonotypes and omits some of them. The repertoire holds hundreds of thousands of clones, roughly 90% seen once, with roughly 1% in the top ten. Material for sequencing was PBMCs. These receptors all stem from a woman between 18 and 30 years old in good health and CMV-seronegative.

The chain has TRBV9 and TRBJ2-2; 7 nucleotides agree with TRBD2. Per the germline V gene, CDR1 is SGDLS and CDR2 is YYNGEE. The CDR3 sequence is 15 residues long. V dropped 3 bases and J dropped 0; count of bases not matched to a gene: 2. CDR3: CASSGGGTNTGELFF. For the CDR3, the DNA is TGTGCCAGCAGCGGGGGGGGAACGAACACCGGGGAGCTGTTTTTT.

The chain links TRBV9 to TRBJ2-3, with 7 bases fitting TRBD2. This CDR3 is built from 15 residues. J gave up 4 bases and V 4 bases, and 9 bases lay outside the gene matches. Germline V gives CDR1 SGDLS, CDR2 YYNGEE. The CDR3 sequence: CASSPSGKQPDTQYF. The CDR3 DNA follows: TGTGCCAGCAGCCCCAGCGGGAAGCAGCCAGATACGCAGTATTTT.

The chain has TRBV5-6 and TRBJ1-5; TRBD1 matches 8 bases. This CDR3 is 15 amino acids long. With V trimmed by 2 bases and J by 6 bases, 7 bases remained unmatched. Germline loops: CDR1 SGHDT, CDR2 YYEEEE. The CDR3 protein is CASSFMTGAGQPQHF. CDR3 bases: TGTGCCAGCAGCTTCATGACAGGGGCGGGTCAGCCCCAGCATTTT.

CDR3 sequence reads: CASSQEGALGANVLTF. CDR3 nucleotides: TGCGCCAGCAGCCAAGAGGGGGCGCTTGGGGCCAACGTCCTGACTTTC. The chain employs TRBV4-1 and TRBJ2-6, with D possibly matching TRBD1 (6 bases). The CDR3 contains 16 residues. The V gene's germline CDR1 is MGHRA and CDR2 YSYEKL. Trimming shortened V by 0 bases and J by 3 bases, and 9 bases separated the two germline ends.

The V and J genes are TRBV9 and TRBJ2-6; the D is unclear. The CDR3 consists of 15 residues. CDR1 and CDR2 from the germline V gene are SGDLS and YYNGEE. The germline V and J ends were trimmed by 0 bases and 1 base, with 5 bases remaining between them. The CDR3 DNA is TGTGCCAGCAGCGTAGGGCAGTCTGGGGCCAACGTCCTGACTTTC. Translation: CASSVGQSGANVLTF.